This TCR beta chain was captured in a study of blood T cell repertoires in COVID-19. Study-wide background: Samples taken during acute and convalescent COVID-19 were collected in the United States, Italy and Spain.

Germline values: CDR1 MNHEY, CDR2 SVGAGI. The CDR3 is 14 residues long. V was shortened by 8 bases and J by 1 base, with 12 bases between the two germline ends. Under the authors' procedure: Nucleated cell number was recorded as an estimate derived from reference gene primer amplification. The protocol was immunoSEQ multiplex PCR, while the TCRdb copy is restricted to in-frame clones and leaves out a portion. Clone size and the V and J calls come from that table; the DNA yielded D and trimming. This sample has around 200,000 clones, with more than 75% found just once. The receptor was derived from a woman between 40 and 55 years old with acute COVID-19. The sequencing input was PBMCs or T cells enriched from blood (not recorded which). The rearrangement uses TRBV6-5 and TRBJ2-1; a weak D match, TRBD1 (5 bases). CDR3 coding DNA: TGTGCCAGCGCCATGGGGCGTTCCTACAATGAGCAGTTCTTC. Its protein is CASAMGRSYNEQFF.